The 10 T cell receptor beta chains listed next were all sequenced from one sample in a study of early T cells in non-severe SARS-CoV-2 infection (dated by TCRdb to the early 2020s). Library preparation employed 5' RACE. The sample was run on a NextSeq 500. TCRdb handled the public reads itself, with Q25 trimming in fastp and clone calling in MiXCR, and kept productive beta chains. Every entry covers one CDR3 protein and lists the most common genes and DNA from its rows. For this sample the table gives over 45,000 distinct CDR3 sequences, of which 5.6% were detected only once. Around 4.4% of the sample belongs to the ten largest clones. What was sequenced was whole blood. The receptors derive from an adult who was a healthcare worker with PCR-confirmed SARS-CoV-2 infection or an uninfected control (not recorded which).

In this sample, this clonotype turned up many times. The CDR3 is CSVGESVTGELFF. The CDR3 coding sequence is TGCAGCGTTGGGGAGTCGGTCACCGGGGAGCTGTTTTTT. The V and J genes are TRBV29-1 and TRBJ2-2, with a possible D match to TRBD2 (5 bases). Germline-derived CDR1 and CDR2 are SQVTM and ANQGSEA. With 4 bases removed from V and 4 bases from J, the gap between germline ends came to 10 bases. The CDR3 is made up of 13 amino acids.

This clonotype was counted ten times or more. This chain joins TRBV5-1 and TRBJ2-6; D is unclear. This CDR3 region has 18 residues. Trimming took 4 bases from V and 0 from J, leaving 17 bases between them. Germline CDR1 reads SGHRS; CDR2 reads YFSETQ. The CDR3 DNA follows: TGCGCCAGCAGCCCTCCCTTCCAGACGATCTCTGGGGCCAACGTCCTGACTTTC. This gives the protein CASSPPFQTISGANVLTF.

The table lists this clonotype with many counts. The J gene is TRBJ1-1, the V gene TRBV7-9; tentatively, D is TRBD1 (5 bases). V lost 7 bases and J 5 bases, leaving 14 bases between the germline ends. Germline V gene data show CDR1 as SEHNR and CDR2 as FQNEAQ (reference sequence). The CDR3 consists of 13 residues. The CDR3 coding sequence is TGTGCCAGCACTTGGAGCGGGGGAACTGAAGCTTTCTTT. This encodes CASTWSGGTEAFF.

This clonotype was observed a few times. The chain is built from TRBV20-1 and TRBJ2-7, with 9 bases that match TRBD2. This CDR3 has 19 amino acids. The germline CDR1 and CDR2 sequences are DFQATT and SNEGSKA (reference sequence). Losses at the gene ends were 3 bases for V and 2 bases for J; bases not matched to a gene: 20. The CDR3 reads CSASPLQTSGSLYTYEQYF. The CDR3 bases are TGCAGTGCTAGCCCTCTACAGACTAGCGGATCGCTTTATACCTACGAGCAGTACTTC.

This clonotype was seen repeatedly, ten times or more. The chain links TRBV10-3 to TRBJ1-2; D ambiguous. Germline V gene lookup returns CDR1 ENHRY and CDR2 SYGVKD. The CDR3 covers 13 residues. The V end lost 3 bases, the J end lost 7 bases, and 12 bases lay between the germline ends. CDR3: CAISDWTKGGYTF. CDR3 in DNA: TGTGCCATCAGTGACTGGACGAAGGGTGGCTACACCTTC.

The chain employs TRBV2 and TRBJ2-5; D is perhaps TRBD1 (5 bases). This CDR3 contains 12 residues. CDR1 is SNHLY, CDR2 FYNNEI, per germline. V was clipped by 6 bases and J by 5 bases, with 10 bases between them. The CDR3 reads CASRKDTETQYF. The CDR3 region has the DNA TGTGCCAGCAGGAAGGACACCGAGACCCAGTACTTC. The variable domain in full, completed from reference TRBV2 and TRBJ2-5, reads EPEVTQTPSHQVTQMGQEVILRCVPISNHLYFYWYRQILGQKVEFLVSFYNNEISEKSEIFDDQFSVERPDGSNFTLKIRSTKLEDSAMYFCASRKDTETQYFGPGTRLLVL.

This clonotype was seen many times. The chain employs TRBV20-1 and TRBJ1-2, with D tentatively TRBD1 (6 bases). CDR1 is DFQATT, CDR2 SNEGSKA, per germline (reference sequence). The CDR3 is 10 amino acids. CDR3 coding DNA: TGCAGGACCGGGACATCCTCCGGGACCTTC. It yields the protein CRTGTSSGTF.

In this sample, this clonotype turned up many times. The gene calls are TRBV10-3 and TRBJ2-7; TRBD2 might be the D (6 bases). This CDR3 is built from 13 residues. CDR1 ENHRY and CDR2 SYGVKD come from the germline V gene. The V gene lost 7 bases and the J gene lost 3 bases, with 13 bases spanning the gap. This CDR3 reads CAIKAAGFYEQYF. CDR3 bases: TGTGCCATCAAGGCGGCGGGGTTCTACGAGCAGTACTTC.

This clonotype appeared a few times. V gene TRBV6-5 combines with J gene TRBJ2-1; D is possibly TRBD2 (7 bases). The CDR3 spans 18 residues. Trimming stripped 2 bases from V and 10 bases from J, with 27 bases between. Germline values: CDR1 MNHEY, CDR2 SVGAGI. This chain's CDR3 is CASSYSRRGGGPTQEQFF. In nucleotides, the CDR3 is TGTGCCAGCAGTTACAGTCGTCGAGGCGGGGGCCCAACTCAGGAGCAGTTCTTC.

This clonotype was recorded many times. This chain connects TRBV20-1 to TRBJ1-6, with 10 bases fitting TRBD1. The germline V gene encodes CDR1 DFQATT and CDR2 SNEGSKA (reference sequence). With V trimmed by 3 bases and J by 10 bases, 9 bases remained unmatched. CDR3 length: 15 residues. CDR3 amino acids: CSARATGQGNSPLHF. Written as DNA, the CDR3 is TGCAGTGCTAGGGCTACGGGACAGGGGAACTCACCCCTCCACTTT.